This T cell receptor beta chain was profiled in a study of Ad26.COV2.S vaccination and SARS-CoV-2 variants. This clone was picked up a small number of times. V shed 2 bases and J shed 9 bases, with 14 bases lying between them. Germline values: CDR1 ENHRY, CDR2 SYGVKD. This CDR3 contains 14 residues. Profiling relied on immunoSEQ multiplex PCR, and the TCRdb table lists in-frame clones only, not all of them. The table has about 350,000 clones, about 88% seen once. Treatment of the sample: some 20 received Ad26.COV2.S at low or high dose, single or two shots; a few received placebo; per-sample allocation not given. After the first vaccine or placebo injection, samples were drawn on day 63.

This chain joins TRBV10-3 and TRBJ1-5; D unresolved. The clonotype comes from a person aged 18-60 years who received the Ad26.COV2.S COVID-19 vaccine or a placebo. The input for sequencing was peripheral blood, taken in a trial of Ad26.COV2.S vaccine versus placebo. CDR3 sequence (DNA): TGTGCCATCAGTGAGAAGGCAGTTTTATCGCCCCAGCATTTT. Protein: CAISEKAVLSPQHF.